The 13 T cell receptor beta chains below were found in one sample sequenced in a study of T cell repertoires in cytomegalovirus infection. These TCRs are of unknown antigen specificity. One entry per CDR3 protein, called by TCRdb with MiXCR from the reads. There are under 850,000 distinct CDR3 sequences in the sample; 30% to 35% occur only once, and 15% to 20% lies in the top ten. This sample comprised cultured PBMCs, obtained from culture after CMV antigen stimulation. Receptors originate from a human donor in good health (CMV status not recorded). Some clones in this sample may be carry-over from other donors' samples.

The chain combines TRBV15 with TRBJ2-3; D may be TRBD1 or TRBD2 (5 bases each). The CDR3 loop spans 15 amino acids. Per the germline V gene, CDR1 is LNHNV and CDR2 is YYDKDF (reference sequence). Trimming stripped 0 bases from V and 2 bases from J, with 9 bases between. The CDR3 coding sequence is TGTGCCACCAGCAGAGACGGGACCTTCACAGATACGCAGTATTTT. Its translation: CATSRDGTFTDTQYF.

This clonotype was seen more than once but under ten times. For the CDR3, the DNA is TGTGCCAGTAGTACCCTTACGGGCAATCAGCCCCAGCATTTT. Its protein is CASSTLTGNQPQHF. The chain is built from TRBV19 and TRBJ1-5, with D uncertain. Trimming cost V 4 bases and J 2 bases, with 9 bases left between them. Germline V gives CDR1 LNHDA, CDR2 SQIVND (reference sequence). This CDR3 is built from 14 residues.

This clonotype was seen only a few times. The rearrangement joins TRBV18 to TRBJ2-3, with D maybe TRBD1 (5 bases). From germline, CDR1 is KGHSH and CDR2 LQKENI. This CDR3 contains 15 residues. Trimming took 1 base from V and 2 from J, leaving 10 bases between them. CDR3 coding DNA: TGTGCCAGCTCACCACTTGGACACCTCACAGATACGCAGTATTTT. Protein: CASSPLGHLTDTQYF.

At least ten counts were recorded for this clonotype. This chain connects TRBV7-2 to TRBJ1-5; D ambiguous. The CDR3 runs 14 residues. The germline gives CDR1 SGHTA, CDR2 FQGNSA. V was clipped by 3 bases and J by 0 bases, with 6 bases between them. The CDR3 spells CASSLVTSNQPQHF. The DNA for the CDR3 is TGTGCCAGCAGCTTGGTCACTAGCAATCAGCCCCAGCATTTT.

This chain connects TRBV4-3 to TRBJ2-3, with a possible D match to TRBD2 (6 bases). Trimming stripped 1 base from V and 1 base from J, with 12 bases between. Germline loops: CDR1 LGHNA, CDR2 YSLEER. The CDR3 is made up of 16 amino acids. Here the CDR3 DNA reads TGCGCCAGCAGCCAAGGGGGAGTAGCGGGCACAGATACGCAGTATTTT. Encoded protein: CASSQGGVAGTDTQYF.

This clonotype was found a few times. The chain employs TRBV2 and TRBJ2-7; D might be TRBD1 (6 bases). From germline, CDR1 is SNHLY and CDR2 FYNNEI. V was clipped by 7 bases and J by 1 base, with 11 bases between them. This CDR3 has 13 amino acids. The CDR3 region has the DNA TGTGCCAGCACGTCAGGGGATTCCTACGAGCAGTACTTC. It encodes CASTSGDSYEQYF.

This clonotype came up once. The chain uses TRBV5-6 and TRBJ1-2, with D uncertain. Germline CDR1 SGHDT, CDR2 YYEEEE. Deletions cut 4 bases from V and 7 bases from J, with 14 bases between. The length of the CDR3 is 13 residues. CDR3: CASSLRIIGGYTF. As DNA, the CDR3 is TGTGCCAGCAGCCTCAGAATCATCGGTGGCTACACCTTC. Drawing the rest from reference TRBV5-6 and TRBJ1-2, the complete variable domain is DAGVTQSPTHLIKTRGQQVTLRCSPKSGHDTVSWYQQALGQGPQFIFQYYEEEERQRGNFPDRFSGHQFPNYSSELNVNALLLGDSALYLCASSLRIIGGYTFGSGTRLTVV.

This clonotype came up many times. The DNA for the CDR3 is TGTGCCAGCAGCTTTGGACAGGGACTAGACAATGAGCAGTTCTTC. The encoded protein is CASSFGQGLDNEQFF. V usage is TRBV7-2 and J usage is TRBJ2-1; D possibly matches TRBD1 or TRBD2 (8 bases each). The CDR3 length is 15 residues. V was clipped by 3 bases and J by 5 bases, with 14 bases between them. The V gene's germline CDR1 is SGHTA and CDR2 FQGNSA.

This chain uses TRBV27 with TRBJ2-1; no reliable D call. The CDR3 is 13 residues long. V lost 5 bases and J 2 bases, leaving 7 bases between the germline ends. The germline CDR1 and CDR2 sequences are MNHEY and SMNVEV (reference sequence). The chain's CDR3 is CASSATPYNEQFF. The CDR3 DNA reads TGTGCCAGCAGTGCTACACCCTACAATGAGCAGTTCTTC.

The V and J genes are TRBV27 and TRBJ1-4; D ambiguous. V was trimmed by 5 bases and J by 3 bases, leaving 10 bases between them. This CDR3 region has 14 residues. Looked up from germline, CDR1 is MNHEY and CDR2 is SMNVEV (reference sequence). CDR3 residues: CASSPTRSNEKLFF. CDR3 DNA sequence: TGTGCCAGCAGTCCAACCAGATCTAATGAAAAACTGTTTTTT.

With respect to this clonotype: One base away lies a much larger clone, so this may be a sequencing read error. The chain is built from TRBV7-2 and TRBJ2-5, with TRBD2 identical over 12 bases. Germline assignment: CDR1 SGHTA and CDR2 FQGNSA. The CDR3 is made up of 16 amino acids. The J segment lost 5 bases and the V segment lost 7 bases, leaving 11 bases of the junction unmatched. The CDR3 sequence is CASNYRLAGVLETQYF. The DNA of the CDR3 is TGTGCCAGCAACTACCGACTAGCGGGAGTCTTGGAGACCCAGTACTTC.

The chain has TRBV12-3 or TRBV12-4 and TRBJ1-3; 9 bases fit TRBD1. This CDR3 comprises 15 residues. V lost 6 bases and J lost 1; bases outside the gene matches: 4. CDR3 sequence (DNA): TGTGCCAGCAGACAGGGGGCCCTATCTGGAAACACCATATATTTT. This encodes CASRQGALSGNTIYF.

This clonotype was picked up a small number of times. This chain connects TRBV7-9 to TRBJ2-5; D unresolved. The CDR3 length is 17 residues. Trimming took 5 bases from V and 2 from J, leaving 21 bases between them. Germline lookup yields CDR1 SEHNR and CDR2 FQNEAQ (reference sequence). CDR3 bases: TGTGCCAGCAGCGACGATCCTGGGTCATGGATTCAAGAGACCCAGTACTTC. This gives the protein CASSDDPGSWIQETQYF.